One and the same sample provided the 8 T cell receptor beta chains below, sequenced in a study of cytomegalovirus exposure and HLA in healthy donors. The PCR employed 60 Vbeta primers together with 13 Jbeta primers. Sequencing was performed with immunoSEQ multiplex PCR; in TCRdb, only in-frame clones are kept and a portion is missing. The repertoire consists of 200,000 to 250,000 clones, with around 89% occurring once and the leading ten covering less than 1.2%. Sequenced sample: PBMCs. Receptors originate from a woman between 18 and 29 years old in good health and CMV-seronegative.

The chain has TRBV5-1 and TRBJ2-3, with 9 positions matching TRBD2. The CDR3 is made up of 15 amino acids. Germline CDR1 and CDR2: SGHRS and YFSETQ. The ends lost 1 base at V and 2 bases at J; junction bases unmatched: 2. CDR3 region: CASSLLAGDTDTQYF. The DNA of the CDR3 is TGCGCCAGCAGCTTGTTAGCGGGGGACACAGATACGCAGTATTTT.

This rearrangement joins TRBV7-2 to TRBJ1-4; possible D gene TRBD1, 6 bases. V lost 5 bases to trimming and J lost 1 base, with 11 bases between them. The germline gives CDR1 SGHTA, CDR2 FQGNSA. The CDR3 totals 15 residues. The CDR3 protein is CASSPSQGTNEKLFF. The DNA of the CDR3 is TGTGCCAGCAGCCCCTCACAGGGAACTAATGAAAAACTGTTTTTT.

The CDR3 spells CASSTYRGTGNEQFF. CDR3 DNA sequence: TGTGCCAGCTCAACTTACAGGGGTACAGGCAATGAGCAGTTCTTC. The chain combines TRBV18 with TRBJ2-1; TRBD1 matches at 7 bases. Losses at the gene ends were 5 bases for V and 6 bases for J; bases not matched to a gene: 10. Looked up from germline, CDR1 is KGHSH and CDR2 is LQKENI. This CDR3 contains 15 residues. Based on the CDR3 plus reference TRBV18 and TRBJ2-1, the full variable domain is NAGVMQNPRHLVRRRGQEARLRCSPMKGHSHVYWYRQLPEEGLKFMVYLQKENIIDESGMPKERFSAEFPKEGPSILRIQQVVRGDSAAYFCASSTYRGTGNEQFFGPGTRLTVL.

The V and J genes are TRBV5-1 and TRBJ2-3; D perhaps matches TRBD1 (6 bases). V lost 7 bases to trimming and J lost 3 bases, with 15 bases between them. Germline V gene sequence: CDR1 SGHRS, CDR2 YFSETQ. The CDR3 totals 14 residues. CDR3 DNA sequence: TGCGCCAGCCGGAGACAGGAGCGGACAGATACGCAGTATTTT. Its protein is CASRRQERTDTQYF.

The V and J genes are TRBV27 and TRBJ2-7; 11 nucleotides line up with TRBD2. The J segment lost 3 bases and the V segment lost 6 bases, leaving 10 bases of the junction unmatched. The CDR3 sequence is 16 residues long. The germline V gene encodes CDR1 MNHEY and CDR2 SMNVEV (reference sequence). CDR3 sequence (DNA): TGTGCCAGCAGCACCAACGGACTAGCGGGCCTCTACGAGCAGTACTTC. This translates into CASSTNGLAGLYEQYF.

The sample holds one count of this clone. V usage is TRBV18 and J usage is TRBJ2-7; 9 positions agree with TRBD1. Germline V lookup: CDR1 KGHSH, CDR2 LQKENI. The CDR3 has 15 amino acids. The junction had 5 bases not matched to a gene; V was cut back by 0 bases and J by 5 bases. For the CDR3, the DNA is TGTGCCAGCTCACCACCAGGGACAGGGACCCACGAGCAGTACTTC. Protein sequence: CASSPPGTGTHEQYF.

The chain joins TRBV30 to TRBJ2-3, with no clear D. Germline assignment: CDR1 GTSNPN and CDR2 SVGIG (reference sequence). This CDR3 is built from 16 residues. Trimming stripped 0 bases from V and 2 bases from J, with 15 bases between. This CDR3 reads CAWSVPGGFFTDTQYF. DNA for the CDR3: TGTGCCTGGAGTGTACCCGGCGGCTTTTTCACAGATACGCAGTATTTT.

The chain joins TRBV19 to TRBJ1-1; no clear D gene. Germline lookup yields CDR1 LNHDA and CDR2 SQIVND (reference sequence). The CDR3 consists of 15 residues. Deletions cut 5 bases from V and 4 bases from J, with 17 bases between. The CDR3 spells CASSSTPSPTTEAFF. Here the CDR3 DNA reads TGTGCCAGTAGTTCAACCCCGAGCCCAACCACTGAAGCTTTCTTT.